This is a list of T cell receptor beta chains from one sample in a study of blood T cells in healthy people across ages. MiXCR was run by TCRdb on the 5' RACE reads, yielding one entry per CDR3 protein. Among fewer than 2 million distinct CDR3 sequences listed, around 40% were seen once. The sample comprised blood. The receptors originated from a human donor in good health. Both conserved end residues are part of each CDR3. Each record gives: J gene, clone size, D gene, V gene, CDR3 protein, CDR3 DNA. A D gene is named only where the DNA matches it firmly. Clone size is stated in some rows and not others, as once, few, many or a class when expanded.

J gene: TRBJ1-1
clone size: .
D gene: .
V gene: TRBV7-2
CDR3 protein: CASGGGASTEAFF
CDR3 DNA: TGTGCCAGCGGAGGGGGGGCGAGCACTGAAGCTTTCTTT

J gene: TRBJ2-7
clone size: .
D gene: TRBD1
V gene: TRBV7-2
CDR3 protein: CASSLEGASPYEQYF
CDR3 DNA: TGTGCCAGCAGCTTAGAGGGGGCTAGTCCTTACGAGCAGTACTTC

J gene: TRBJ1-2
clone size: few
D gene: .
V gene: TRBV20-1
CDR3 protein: CSARDRLDGYTF
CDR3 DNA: TGTAGTGCTAGGGATAGATTGGACGGCTACACCTTC

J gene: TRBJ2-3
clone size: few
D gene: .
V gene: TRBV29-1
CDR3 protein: CSVEEAADTQYF
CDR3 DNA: TGCAGCGTTGAAGAAGCAGCAGATACGCAGTATTTT

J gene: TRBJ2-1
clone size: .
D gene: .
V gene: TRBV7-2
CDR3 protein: CASSLGLTAYNEQFF
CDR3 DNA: TGTGCCAGCAGCTTAGGTCTGACCGCCTACAATGAGCAGTTCTTC

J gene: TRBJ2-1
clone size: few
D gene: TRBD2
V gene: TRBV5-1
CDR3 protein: CASSRGTSGVDEQFF
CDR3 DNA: TGCGCCAGCAGCAGGGGGACTAGCGGGGTGGATGAGCAGTTCTTC

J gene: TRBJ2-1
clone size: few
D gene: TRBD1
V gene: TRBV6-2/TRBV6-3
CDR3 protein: CASSYSDRAPSSYNEQFF
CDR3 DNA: TGTGCCAGCAGTTACTCGGACAGGGCCCCTAGCTCCTACAATGAGCAGTTCTTC

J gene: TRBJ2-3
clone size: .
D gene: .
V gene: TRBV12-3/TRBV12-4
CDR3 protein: CASSHYDGSSSNDTQYF
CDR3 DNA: TGTGCCAGCAGTCACTACGATGGGTCTAGCTCAAATGATACGCAGTATTTT

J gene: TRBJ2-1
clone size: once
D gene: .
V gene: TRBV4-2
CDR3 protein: CASSPGTSGLDNEQFF
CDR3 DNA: TGTGCCAGCAGCCCAGGGACTTCGGGCCTGGACAATGAGCAGTTCTTC

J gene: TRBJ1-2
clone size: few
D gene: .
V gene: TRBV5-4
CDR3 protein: CASSFLRGEGYTF
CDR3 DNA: TGTGCCAGCAGCTTTTTAAGGGGAGAGGGCTACACCTTC

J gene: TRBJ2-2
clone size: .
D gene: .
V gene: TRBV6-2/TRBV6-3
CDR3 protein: CASKLFVNTGELFF
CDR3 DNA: TGTGCCAGCAAACTTTTCGTGAACACCGGGGAGCTGTTTTTT

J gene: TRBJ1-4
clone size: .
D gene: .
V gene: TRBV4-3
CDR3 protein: CASSRTQTEFEKLFF
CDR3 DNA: TGCGCCAGCAGCCGCACGCAGACAGAGTTTGAAAAACTGTTTTTT

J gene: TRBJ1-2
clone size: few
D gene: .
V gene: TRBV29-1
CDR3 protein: CSVEDRTSLGTNYGYTF
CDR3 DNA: TGCAGCGTTGAAGATCGGACCTCTTTGGGCACTAACTATGGCTACACCTTC

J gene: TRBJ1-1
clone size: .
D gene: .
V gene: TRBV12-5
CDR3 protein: CASGFLPAEAFF
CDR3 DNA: TGTGCTAGTGGTTTCCTTCCCGCTGAAGCTTTCTTT

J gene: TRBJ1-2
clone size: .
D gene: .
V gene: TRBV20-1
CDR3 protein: CSAASEAPNYGYTF
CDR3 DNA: TGCAGTGCGGCCTCGGAGGCGCCGAACTATGGCTACACCTTC

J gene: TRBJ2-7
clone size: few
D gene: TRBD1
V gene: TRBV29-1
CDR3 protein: CSVEADRGEQYF
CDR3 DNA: TGCAGCGTTGAAGCCGACAGGGGCGAGCAGTACTTC

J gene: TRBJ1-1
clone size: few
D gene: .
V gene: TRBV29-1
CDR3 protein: CSGREGTEAFF
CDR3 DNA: TGCAGTGGAAGGGAGGGTACTGAAGCTTTCTTT

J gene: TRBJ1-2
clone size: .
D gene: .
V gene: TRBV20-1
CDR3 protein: CSARGTRAVGYTF
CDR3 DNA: TGCAGTGCTAGGGGTACGCGTGCAGTTGGCTACACCTTC

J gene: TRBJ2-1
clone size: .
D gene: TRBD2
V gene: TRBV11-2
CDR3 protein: CASSFTTSGGNEQFF
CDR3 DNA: TGTGCCAGCAGCTTTACGACTAGCGGGGGCAATGAGCAGTTCTTC

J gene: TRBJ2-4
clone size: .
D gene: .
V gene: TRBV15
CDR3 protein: CATSRTRPGGLAKNIQYF
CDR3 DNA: TGTGCCACCAGCAGAACCCGACCAGGGGGGCTGGCCAAAAACATTCAGTACTTC

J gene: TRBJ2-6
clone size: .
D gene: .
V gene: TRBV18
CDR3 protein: CASSAGATGANVLTF
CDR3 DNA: TGTGCCAGCTCGGCAGGGGCTACTGGGGCCAACGTCCTGACTTTC

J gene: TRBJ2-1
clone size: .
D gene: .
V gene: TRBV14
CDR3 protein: CASSQDQGWEYNEQFF
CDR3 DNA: TGTGCCAGCAGCCAAGATCAGGGTTGGGAGTACAATGAGCAGTTCTTC

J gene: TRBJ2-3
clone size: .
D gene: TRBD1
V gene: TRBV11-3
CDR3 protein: CASSERDRGEDTQYF
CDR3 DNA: TGTGCCAGCAGCGAGAGGGACAGGGGGGAAGATACGCAGTATTTT

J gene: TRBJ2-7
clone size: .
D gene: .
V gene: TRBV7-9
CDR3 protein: CASSQVQGPFYEQYF
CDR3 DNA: TGTGCCAGCAGTCAAGTCCAGGGACCCTTCTACGAGCAGTACTTC

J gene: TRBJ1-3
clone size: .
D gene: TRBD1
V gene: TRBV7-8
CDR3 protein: CASSLHAGGHNTIYF
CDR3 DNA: TGTGCCAGCAGCTTACACGCAGGGGGTCATAACACCATATATTTT

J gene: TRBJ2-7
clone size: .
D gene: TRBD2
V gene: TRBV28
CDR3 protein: CACSLLAGGREQYF
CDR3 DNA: TGTGCCTGCAGTTTACTAGCGGGGGGGCGAGAGCAGTACTTC

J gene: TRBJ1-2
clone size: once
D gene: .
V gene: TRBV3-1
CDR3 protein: CASSQPGQGYYGYTF
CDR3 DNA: TGTGCCAGCAGCCAACCGGGACAAGGATACTATGGCTACACCTTC

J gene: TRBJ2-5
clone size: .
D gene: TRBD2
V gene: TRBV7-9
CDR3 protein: CASSFQGLAGRETQYF
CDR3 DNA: TGTGCCAGCAGCTTCCAAGGACTAGCGGGGAGAGAGACCCAGTACTTC

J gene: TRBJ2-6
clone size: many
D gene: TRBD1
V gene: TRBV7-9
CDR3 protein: CASSLPQGAGANVLTF
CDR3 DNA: TGTGCCAGCAGCTTACCACAGGGGGCTGGGGCCAACGTCCTGACTTTC

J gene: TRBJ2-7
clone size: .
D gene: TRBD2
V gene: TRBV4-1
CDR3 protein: CASSQEWTSGGYEQYF
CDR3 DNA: TGCGCCAGCAGCCAAGAGTGGACTAGCGGGGGGTACGAGCAGTACTTC

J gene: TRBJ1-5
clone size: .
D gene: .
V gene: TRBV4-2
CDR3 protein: CASSQVNERQPQHF
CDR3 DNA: TGTGCCAGCAGCCAAGTAAATGAGCGACAGCCCCAGCATTTT